Listed below are T cell receptor beta chains from one sample, sequenced in a study of blood T cell repertoires in COVID-19. The protocol was immunoSEQ multiplex PCR, while the TCRdb copy is restricted to in-frame clones and leaves out a portion. This repertoire shows 200,000 to 250,000 clones, 65% to 90% found once; its top ten account for approximately 8.6%. The sample taken for sequencing was PBMCs or T cells enriched from blood (not recorded which). These receptors originate from a woman in her fifties or sixties with acute COVID-19. CDR3s include the opening cysteine and the closing phenylalanine or tryptophan. Each record gives: D gene, CDR3 length, clone size, V gene, J gene, CDR3 DNA, CDR3 protein. The D gene is left open where the match is weak. Clone size, where shown, is once, few, many, or a class for clones that have expanded.

D gene: .
CDR3 length: 15
clone size: .
V gene: TRBV7-3
J gene: TRBJ2-2
CDR3 DNA: TGTGCCAGCAGCCCTAGCAACGGGTACACCGGGGAGCTGTTTTTT
CDR3 protein: CASSPSNGYTGELFF

D gene: .
CDR3 length: 16
clone size: few
V gene: TRBV30
J gene: TRBJ2-7
CDR3 DNA: TGTGCCTGGAGTTCCCCCGGGGTACTCCTCACCTACGAGCAGTACTTC
CDR3 protein: CAWSSPGVLLTYEQYF

D gene: .
CDR3 length: 12
clone size: .
V gene: TRBV2
J gene: TRBJ2-5
CDR3 DNA: TGTGCCAGCAAAGCGGGCCTGGAGACCCAGTACTTC
CDR3 protein: CASKAGLETQYF

D gene: .
CDR3 length: 14
clone size: .
V gene: TRBV7-9
J gene: TRBJ2-3
CDR3 DNA: TGTGCCAGCAGCTTAGTACTTCCCCCAGATACGCAGTATTTT
CDR3 protein: CASSLVLPPDTQYF

D gene: .
CDR3 length: 14
clone size: .
V gene: TRBV12-5
J gene: TRBJ1-2
CDR3 DNA: TGTGCTAGTGGCTCCGCGGAGGGAATCAATGGCTACACCTTC
CDR3 protein: CASGSAEGINGYTF

D gene: .
CDR3 length: 15
clone size: .
V gene: TRBV5-1
J gene: TRBJ2-7
CDR3 DNA: TGCGCCAGCAGCTTGTCAGGGGCATCCACCTACGAGCAGTACTTC
CDR3 protein: CASSLSGASTYEQYF

D gene: TRBD1
CDR3 length: 13
clone size: .
V gene: TRBV7-3
J gene: TRBJ2-7
CDR3 DNA: TGTGCCAGCAGCCCCAGGACAGGGAACGAGCAGTACTTC
CDR3 protein: CASSPRTGNEQYF

D gene: .
CDR3 length: 15
clone size: .
V gene: TRBV27
J gene: TRBJ2-3
CDR3 DNA: TGTGCCAGCAGTTCTCACAGGAGCAGCACAGATACGCAGTATTTT
CDR3 protein: CASSSHRSSTDTQYF

D gene: .
CDR3 length: 14
clone size: .
V gene: TRBV7-2
J gene: TRBJ1-3
CDR3 DNA: TGTGCCAGCAGCCTACGAGGGCTGGGAAACACCATATATTTT
CDR3 protein: CASSLRGLGNTIYF

D gene: .
CDR3 length: 15
clone size: .
V gene: TRBV4-1
J gene: TRBJ1-6
CDR3 DNA: TGCGCCAGCAGCAGACGGGACACCGCTAATTCACCCCTCCACTTT
CDR3 protein: CASSRRDTANSPLHF

D gene: .
CDR3 length: 15
clone size: .
V gene: TRBV19
J gene: TRBJ1-3
CDR3 DNA: TGTGCCACCTCAAAGGCGGGAAGTGGTGGAAACACCATATATTTT
CDR3 protein: CATSKAGSGGNTIYF

D gene: .
CDR3 length: 15
clone size: .
V gene: TRBV18
J gene: TRBJ2-7
CDR3 DNA: TGTGCCAGCTCACCACCGGCAGGGCTATCCTACGAGCAGTACTTC
CDR3 protein: CASSPPAGLSYEQYF

D gene: .
CDR3 length: 14
clone size: .
V gene: TRBV6-5
J gene: TRBJ2-2
CDR3 DNA: TGTGCCAGCGTATATGGGGTGAGGGCCGGGGAGCTGTTTTTT
CDR3 protein: CASVYGVRAGELFF

D gene: .
CDR3 length: 13
clone size: .
V gene: TRBV19
J gene: TRBJ1-3
CDR3 DNA: TGTGCCAGTAGTATCTTTATTGGAAACACCATATATTTT
CDR3 protein: CASSIFIGNTIYF

D gene: TRBD1
CDR3 length: 15
clone size: .
V gene: TRBV11-3
J gene: TRBJ2-3
CDR3 DNA: TGTGCCAGCAGCGGGGACAGGGGTCGACCAGATACGCAGTATTTT
CDR3 protein: CASSGDRGRPDTQYF

D gene: TRBD1
CDR3 length: 13
clone size: .
V gene: TRBV5-1
J gene: TRBJ1-1
CDR3 DNA: TGCGCCAGCAGCGCGCAGGGGGGCAGCGAAGCTTTCTTT
CDR3 protein: CASSAQGGSEAFF

D gene: TRBD1
CDR3 length: 17
clone size: .
V gene: TRBV7-2
J gene: TRBJ2-2
CDR3 DNA: TGTGCCAGCAGCTCCCCAACAGGGGCGCGCGGTGTCGGGGAGCTGTTTTTT
CDR3 protein: CASSSPTGARGVGELFF

D gene: .
CDR3 length: 14
clone size: .
V gene: TRBV5-1
J gene: TRBJ1-5
CDR3 DNA: TGCGCCAGCAGCTTTGCGGGGGGGGATCAGCCCCAGCATTTT
CDR3 protein: CASSFAGGDQPQHF

D gene: TRBD1
CDR3 length: 14
clone size: .
V gene: TRBV30
J gene: TRBJ1-1
CDR3 DNA: TGTGCCTGGAATGACAGGGGCAGTAGACAATGGGCTTTCTTT
CDR3 protein: CAWNDRGSRQWAFF

D gene: .
CDR3 length: 12
clone size: few
V gene: TRBV30
J gene: TRBJ1-3
CDR3 DNA: TGTGCCGGTGGGAGAACTGGAAACACCATATATTTT
CDR3 protein: CAGGRTGNTIYF

D gene: TRBD2
CDR3 length: 15
clone size: .
V gene: TRBV7-6
J gene: TRBJ2-7
CDR3 DNA: TGTGCCAGCAGCTTAGGGACTAGCGGGGGGAACGAGCAGTACTTC
CDR3 protein: CASSLGTSGGNEQYF

D gene: .
CDR3 length: 15
clone size: once
V gene: TRBV2
J gene: TRBJ2-7
CDR3 DNA: TGTGCCAGCAGTGATTTAATCAGGGGTTCCTACGAGCAGTACTTC
CDR3 protein: CASSDLIRGSYEQYF

D gene: .
CDR3 length: 13
clone size: many
V gene: TRBV15
J gene: TRBJ2-7
CDR3 DNA: TGTGCCACCAGCCTAGAAGTCTCATCGGAGCAGTACTTC
CDR3 protein: CATSLEVSSEQYF